This paragraph reports one T cell receptor beta chain. The antigen is not known. 5'RACE template switching built TCR beta cDNA with unique molecular identifiers. TCRdb re-called the 5' RACE reads and catalogs CDR3 proteins one per entry, DNA excluded. The sample is made up of about 400,000 distinct CDR3 sequences, and the top ten hold approximately 11% of it. The data stem from a study of T cells expressing NK-cell markers. Study as a whole: The eight sequenced donors comprised seven who were HCMV-seropositive and one who was seronegative. Study conclusions and caveats: In roughly six donors, dominant CD3+CD56+NKG2C+ clonotypes ranked among the top 10 CD8+ clonotypes. A few donors showed these clonotypes also leading the CD3+CD56-NKG2C+ fraction.

From germline, CDR1 is SGDLS and CDR2 YYNGEE. The CDR3 extends over 13 amino acids. The chain employs TRBV9 and TRBJ2-1; TCRdb outputs TRBD2, but without DNA this stays unchecked. The sample comprised blood T cells: a sorted CD56 or NKG2C T cell subset, CD4+ or CD8+ T cells, or bulk PBMC T cells (not recorded which). This TCR was recovered from a woman aged 45-59 years in good health. This CDR3 reads CASSVAFRAEQFF.